Below, 20 T cell receptor beta chains from the same sample are listed, as sequenced in a study of T-cell reconstitution after alpha-beta-depleted transplantation in children. TCRbeta library preparation incorporated unique molecular identifiers. TCRdb redid the calling of the PCR reads with MiXCR, one entry per CDR3 protein. The sample includes around 250,000 distinct CDR3 sequences, about a tenth of them seen just once. The specimen was PBMCs from the stem cell graft donor, collected from the stem cell graft. Receptor source: a human donor who donated a stem cell graft to a child with SCID.

Remarks on this clonotype: One junction end disagrees with the germline gene, perhaps due to a read error. The V call is TRBV6-1, the J call TRBJ2-6, with 7 bases that match TRBD1. Germline lookup yields CDR1 MNHNS and CDR2 SASEGT. There are 17 residues in the CDR3. CDR3 bases: TGTGCCAGCATTCGGACAGGCACTCCCTCTAGGGCCAACGTCCTGACTTTC. It translates to CASIRTGTPSRANVLTF.

The chain uses TRBV12-3 or TRBV12-4 and TRBJ2-3, with D possibly being TRBD2 (5 bases). V was trimmed by 5 bases and J by 5 bases, leaving 17 bases between them. CDR3 length: 15 amino acids. CDR3 sequence: CASSPRVSWGDTQYF. DNA of the CDR3: TGTGCCAGCAGTCCGCGGGTTTCCTGGGGAGATACGCAGTATTTT.

V usage is TRBV7-2 and J usage is TRBJ2-3; TRBD1 matches 7 bases. This CDR3 contains 15 residues. Looked up from germline, CDR1 is SGHTA and CDR2 is FQGNSA. J gave up 2 bases and V 7 bases, and 9 bases lay outside the gene matches. CDR3 sequence reads: CASTEWDSLTDTQYF. CDR3 bases: TGTGCCAGCACCGAATGGGACAGTCTCACAGATACGCAGTATTTT. The full variable domain, completed using reference TRBV7-2 and TRBJ2-3, is GAGVSQSPSNKVTEKGKDVELRCDPISGHTALYWYRQSLGQGLEFLIYFQGNSAPDKSGLPSDRFSAERTGGSVSTLTIQRTQQEDSAVYLCASTEWDSLTDTQYFGPGTRLTVL.

A few counts support this clonotype. The chain links TRBV29-1 to TRBJ2-3; D unclear. The CDR3 loop spans 13 amino acids. Germline V gene sequence: CDR1 SQVTM, CDR2 ANQGSEA. V dropped 6 bases and J dropped 2 bases, with 12 bases sitting between them. Written as DNA, the CDR3 is TGCAGCGTGACGCTGGGCTACACAGATACGCAGTATTTT. Residues: CSVTLGYTDTQYF.

This clonotype has a count of ten or more. CDR3 sequence (DNA): TGTGCCAGCAGCTCCCGAGACAGGGGGAGAATTGGGGCCAACGTCCTGACTTTC. Translating gives CASSSRDRGRIGANVLTF. The chain links TRBV11-1 to TRBJ2-6; 9 nucleotides line up with TRBD1. This CDR3 comprises 18 residues. Germline assignment: CDR1 SGHAT and CDR2 FQDESV (reference sequence). V shed 4 bases and J 3 bases; nucleotides not matched to a gene: 10. The whole variable domain, filled in from reference TRBV11-1 and TRBJ2-6, reads EAEVAQSPRYKITEKSQAVAFWCDPISGHATLYWYRQILGQGPELLVQFQDESVVDDSQLPKDRFSAERLKGVDSTLKIQPAELGDSAMYLCASSSRDRGRIGANVLTFGAGSRLTVL.

This clonotype was counted at least ten times. The rearrangement joins TRBV6-5 to TRBJ2-7; D may correspond to TRBD1 or TRBD2 (5 bases each). Trimming took off 2 bases at V and 3 bases at J, with 11 bases between the two ends. Germline V gene data show CDR1 as MNHEY and CDR2 as SVGAGI. The CDR3 length is 14 residues. The CDR3 sequence is CASSYTGEGYEQYF. CDR3 in DNA: TGTGCCAGCAGTTACACAGGTGAGGGCTACGAGCAGTACTTC.

This clonotype has ten or more counts. The chain combines TRBV5-5 with TRBJ2-7; D gene ambiguous. The ends were cut back, 5 bases at V and 0 bases at J, with 9 bases in the middle. The CDR3 has 13 residues. Germline assignment: CDR1 SGHKS and CDR2 YYEKEE (reference sequence). The CDR3 nucleotides are TGTGCCAGCAGTCTCTTGGGCTCCTACGAGCAGTACTTC. As protein: CASSLLGSYEQYF.

V and J are TRBV12-3 or TRBV12-4 and TRBJ1-1, with D tentatively TRBD1 (5 bases). CDR3 size: 15 residues. V was cut by 5 bases and J by 2 bases, with 15 bases left in between. In DNA form, the CDR3 reads TGTGCCAGCAGTCCCCAGGGACGGATTAACACTGAAGCTTTCTTT. Translated: CASSPQGRINTEAFF.

This sequence joins TRBV12-3 or TRBV12-4 and TRBJ2-5; TRBD2 matches 10 bases. The CDR3 covers 14 residues. V was clipped by 9 bases and J by 4 bases; unmatched bases: 8. CDR3 DNA sequence: TGTGCCAGTCTATCTAGCGGGGGTCGAGAGACCCAGTACTTC. Translating it yields CASLSSGGRETQYF.

This sequence joins TRBV12-3 or TRBV12-4 and TRBJ1-2, with 8 bases lining up with TRBD1. V lost 7 bases, J lost 8 bases, and 9 bases stayed unmatched. The CDR3 contains 13 residues. Here the CDR3 DNA reads TGTGCCAGCACCACAGGGGGGGTATGGGGCTACACCTTC. Translating gives CASTTGGVWGYTF.

This clonotype was picked up a small number of times. The chain employs TRBV7-9 and TRBJ2-1; 8 positions agree with TRBD2. V was clipped by 5 bases and J by 7 bases; unmatched bases: 13. The CDR3 covers 16 residues. CDR1 is SEHNR and CDR2 is FQNEAQ in the germline V gene (reference sequence). Written as DNA, the CDR3 is TGTGCCAGCAGCGCAAGGGGTAGCGGGGTGTGGAATGAGCAGTTCTTC. Its translation is CASSARGSGVWNEQFF.

This clonotype was counted a few times. The chain combines TRBV7-8 with TRBJ2-7, with D possibly matching TRBD1 (6 bases). Germline-derived CDR1 and CDR2 are SGHVS and FQNEAQ. CDR3 length equals 17 residues. Deletions cut 3 bases from V and 1 base from J, with 19 bases between. DNA of the CDR3: TGTGCCAGCAGCTTCCCAATTCGGGACAAAAGTTCCTACGAGCAGTACTTC. Protein product: CASSFPIRDKSSYEQYF. Looking up the rest from reference TRBV7-8 and TRBJ2-7 gives the full variable domain: GAGVSQSPRYKVAKRGQDVALRCDPISGHVSLFWYQQALGQGPEFLTYFQNEAQLDKSGLPSDRFFAERPEGSVSTLKIQRTQQEDSAVYLCASSFPIRDKSSYEQYFGPGTRLTVT.

The CDR3 DNA reads TGTGCCAGCACCAAAGGACAGGGGGCAACAGATACGCAGTATTTT. This sequence encodes CASTKGQGATDTQYF. This chain uses TRBV12-3 or TRBV12-4 with TRBJ2-3; 11 bases align to TRBD1. The CDR3 spans 15 residues. After removal of 7 bases from V and 3 bases from J, the junction contained 6 bases not matched to a gene.

The chain has TRBV5-1 and TRBJ2-7; D unresolved. The CDR3 loop spans 14 amino acids. Germline lookup yields CDR1 SGHRS and CDR2 YFSETQ. Trimming took off 8 bases at V and 5 bases at J, with 20 bases between the two ends. The CDR3 DNA reads TGCGCCAGGCCTGAACGTGGTACGATGCACGAGCAGTACTTC. Translating it yields CARPERGTMHEQYF.

The chain recombines TRBV7-2 with TRBJ2-1, with D unresolved. Trimming stripped 2 bases from V and 9 bases from J, with 8 bases between. The V gene's germline CDR1 is SGHTA and CDR2 FQGNSA. The CDR3 sequence is 12 residues long. CDR3: CASSLLRSEQFF. In DNA, the CDR3 is TGTGCCAGCAGCTTACTTCGTTCTGAGCAGTTCTTC.

This clonotype appeared a few times. V gene TRBV12-3 or TRBV12-4 combines with J gene TRBJ2-3; D gene unclear. The CDR3 is 11 amino acids. The V and J ends lost 6 bases and 7 bases respectively, with 8 bases between them. CDR3 DNA: TGTGCCAGCAGCTACACCAATACGCAGTATTTT. It translates to CASSYTNTQYF.

This clonotype was observed many times. The chain employs TRBV4-2 and TRBJ1-3, with D perhaps matching TRBD1 (5 bases). The CDR3 has 15 residues. V lost 3 bases and J lost 0, with 9 bases in between. Germline loops: CDR1 LGHNA, CDR2 YNFKEQ. DNA for the CDR3: TGTGCCAGCAGCCAGGACACTTTCTCTGGAAACACCATATATTTT. This sequence encodes CASSQDTFSGNTIYF.

The chain recombines TRBV20-1 with TRBJ2-1, with TRBD2 matching 12 bases. The CDR3 consists of 18 residues. Per the germline V gene, CDR1 is DFQATT and CDR2 is SNEGSKA (reference sequence). The V gene end was trimmed by 0 bases and the J gene end by 7 bases; junction bases not matched to a gene: 13. This CDR3 is CSARDPATSGGLLNEQFF. In DNA form, the CDR3 reads TGCAGTGCTAGAGATCCAGCAACTAGCGGGGGGCTCCTAAATGAGCAGTTCTTC.

The V call is TRBV5-1, the J call TRBJ2-2; perhaps TRBD2 as D (7 bases). CDR1 is SGHRS, CDR2 YFSETQ, per germline. V lost 1 base to trimming and J lost 1 base, with 11 bases between them. The CDR3 runs to 16 residues. The CDR3 reads CASSLWGGQNTGELFF. DNA for the CDR3: TGCGCCAGCAGCTTGTGGGGGGGCCAGAACACCGGGGAGCTGTTTTTT.

This clonotype was counted between two and nine times. The J gene is TRBJ1-2, the V gene TRBV4-2; 7 nucleotides line up with TRBD1. The V gene's germline CDR1 is LGHNA and CDR2 YNFKEQ. The length of the CDR3 is 18 residues. After removal of 0 bases from V and 4 bases from J, the junction contained 14 bases not matched to a gene. This CDR3 reads CASSQEVSRGTALYGYTF. The CDR3 DNA follows: TGTGCCAGCAGCCAAGAAGTAAGCCGGGGGACAGCACTCTATGGCTACACCTTC.